Following are 23 T cell receptor beta chains from one sample sequenced in a study of blood T cell repertoires in COVID-19. Using immunoSEQ multiplex PCR, the repertoire was profiled, and TCRdb retains in-frame clones only, with some absent. The table has hundreds of thousands of clones, 84% seen once; the top ten hold 5.5% to 7.5%. Sequenced: PBMCs or T cells enriched from blood (not recorded which). All receptors come from a woman aged 35 to 49 who had recovered from COVID-19.

The gene calls are TRBV18 and TRBJ1-1; a possible D gene is TRBD1 (5 bases). The V end was cut by 3 bases, the J end by 7 bases, with 18 bases between. Per germline, CDR1 KGHSH and CDR2 LQKENI. This CDR3 is built from 15 residues. CDR3 sequence (DNA): TGTGCCAGCTCACCGGCTGAGGCAGGGTCCGGTGAAGCTTTCTTT. Its translation: CASSPAEAGSGEAFF.

The chain carries TRBV9 and TRBJ2-7; 13 bases align to TRBD2. Germline trimming cut 4 bases from V and 5 bases from J; bases unmatched to any gene: 9. CDR1 and CDR2 from the germline V gene are SGDLS and YYNGEE. This CDR3 comprises 16 residues. CDR3 coding DNA: TGTGCCAGCAGCCTAAGACTAGCGGGAGGAATCGACGAGCAGTACTTC. It encodes CASSLRLAGGIDEQYF.

This clone occurred a few times. V usage is TRBV7-3 and J usage is TRBJ2-3, with D possibly matching TRBD1 (5 bases). Germline V gene data show CDR1 as SGHTA and CDR2 as FQGTGA. The CDR3 covers 13 residues. The V end lost 4 bases, the J end lost 6 bases, and 11 bases lay between the germline ends. The CDR3 is CASSSQGSDTQYF. For the CDR3, the DNA is TGTGCCAGCAGCTCCCAGGGTTCGGATACGCAGTATTTT.

The rearrangement uses TRBV11-1 and TRBJ2-2; TRBD1 might be the D (8 bases). Germline-derived CDR1 and CDR2 are SGHAT and FQDESV (reference sequence). Trimming pared 5 bases from V and 3 bases from J, leaving 16 bases between. The CDR3 contains 16 residues. The CDR3 is CASSPRTGRDTGELFF. The CDR3, as DNA: TGTGCCAGCAGCCCCCGGACAGGGAGGGACACCGGGGAGCTGTTTTTT. The entire variable domain, with the rest obtained from reference TRBV11-1 and TRBJ2-2, is as follows: EAEVAQSPRYKITEKSQAVAFWCDPISGHATLYWYRQILGQGPELLVQFQDESVVDDSQLPKDRFSAERLKGVDSTLKIQPAELGDSAMYLCASSPRTGRDTGELFFGEGSRLTVL.

The gene calls are TRBV27 and TRBJ1-6; D is possibly TRBD1 (5 bases). The CDR3 sequence is 17 residues long. Trimming removed 5 bases at V and 6 bases at J, with 20 bases between. The germline gives CDR1 MNHEY, CDR2 SMNVEV (reference sequence). The CDR3, as DNA: TGTGCCAGCAGTCCGCCCTCGGGGGGGAACAGTAATTCACCCCTCCACTTT. This sequence encodes CASSPPSGGNSNSPLHF.

This clone was recorded only once. J is TRBJ1-2 and V is TRBV5-6; weak D call: TRBD1 (5 bases). The germline V gene has CDR1 SGHDT and CDR2 YYEEEE. V was trimmed by 4 bases and J by 2 bases, leaving 15 bases between them. The CDR3 is 15 residues long. The CDR3 here is CASSAGRGGNYGYTF. The CDR3 DNA follows: TGTGCCAGCAGCGCCGGGAGGGGTGGCAACTATGGCTACACCTTC.

The rearrangement joins TRBV5-1 to TRBJ1-4; TRBD1 aligns across 7 bases. This CDR3 region has 16 residues. J gave up 3 bases and V 4 bases, and 9 bases lay outside the gene matches. CDR1 and CDR2 from the germline V gene are SGHRS and YFSETQ. The CDR3, as DNA: TGCGCCAGCAGCAAGCGTCCGGGACAGCCTAATGAAAAACTGTTTTTT. Amino acid sequence: CASSKRPGQPNEKLFF.

The gene calls are TRBV19 and TRBJ1-2; 10 nucleotides match TRBD1. The CDR3 contains 14 residues. J lost 4 bases, V lost 10 bases, and 9 bases had no gene match. The germline V gene has CDR1 LNHDA and CDR2 SQIVND (reference sequence). This CDR3 is CATRDRGLTYGYTF. As DNA, the CDR3 is TGTGCCACCCGGGACAGGGGCCTTACCTATGGCTACACCTTC.

A remark on this clone: This sample also contains other DNA sequences that code for the same CDR3. This chain links TRBV18 with TRBJ1-1; the D gene is possibly TRBD1 (5 bases). The CDR3 length is 14 residues. The germline V gene encodes CDR1 KGHSH and CDR2 LQKENI. Trimming pared 3 bases from V and 0 bases from J, leaving 8 bases between. CDR3 region: CASSPQGMNTEAFF. In DNA, the CDR3 is TGTGCCAGCTCACCTCAGGGAATGAACACTGAAGCTTTCTTT. Full variable domain (remainder filled in from reference TRBV18 and TRBJ1-1): NAGVMQNPRHLVRRRGQEARLRCSPMKGHSHVYWYRQLPEEGLKFMVYLQKENIIDESGMPKERFSAEFPKEGPSILRIQQVVRGDSAAYFCASSPQGMNTEAFFGQGTRLTVV.

This clone has only a few counts. The chain links TRBV7-9 to TRBJ2-6; 7 bases are shared with TRBD1. The trim removed 5 bases at V and 1 base at J, leaving 8 bases unmatched. The CDR3 is made up of 17 amino acids. Germline CDR1 SEHNR, CDR2 FQNEAQ (reference sequence). The CDR3 reads CASSLPTGRSGANVLTF. The CDR3 DNA reads as TGTGCCAGCAGCCTGCCGACAGGGAGATCTGGGGCCAACGTCCTGACTTTC.

The chain uses TRBV7-2 and TRBJ2-5; no definite D call. CDR3 length: 14 amino acids. In germline, CDR1 is SGHTA, CDR2 FQGNSA. V was clipped by 5 bases and J by 5 bases, with 15 bases between them. As DNA, the CDR3 is TGTGCCAGCAGCCCGAGGATGGCCTCGGAGACCCAGTACTTC. Its protein is CASSPRMASETQYF.

The chain couples TRBV7-2 to TRBJ2-1; D not resolved. The CDR3 covers 14 residues. Deletions cut 3 bases from V and 3 bases from J, with 9 bases between. From germline, CDR1 is SGHTA and CDR2 FQGNSA. The CDR3 is CASSLNRLYNEQFF. The DNA of the CDR3 is TGTGCCAGCAGCTTGAATCGACTCTACAATGAGCAGTTCTTC. Looking up the rest from reference TRBV7-2 and TRBJ2-1 gives the full variable domain: GAGVSQSPSNKVTEKGKDVELRCDPISGHTALYWYRQSLGQGLEFLIYFQGNSAPDKSGLPSDRFSAERTGGSVSTLTIQRTQQEDSAVYLCASSLNRLYNEQFFGPGTRLTVL.

This clone was seen only a few times. Other DNA sequences in the same sample also yield this CDR3. V usage is TRBV9 and J usage is TRBJ2-3; no clear D. V was cut by 2 bases and J by 0 bases, with 7 bases left in between. The germline V gene encodes CDR1 SGDLS and CDR2 YYNGEE. This CDR3 is built from 14 residues. The CDR3 sequence is CASSVSGSTDTQYF. Written as DNA, the CDR3 is TGTGCCAGCAGCGTGTCAGGTAGCACAGATACGCAGTATTTT.

Written as DNA, the CDR3 is TGTGCCATCAGTCCAGCGGCTTCGAGGGGGGAGCAGTTCTTC. It yields the protein CAISPAASRGEQFF. The chain combines TRBV10-3 with TRBJ2-1; maybe TRBD1 (6 bases). Germline V gene sequence: CDR1 ENHRY, CDR2 SYGVKD. The V and J ends lost 5 bases and 10 bases respectively, with 18 bases between them. This CDR3 is built from 14 residues.

V is TRBV24-1 and J is TRBJ1-4, with 7 bases identical to TRBD1. This CDR3 contains 13 residues. V shed 5 bases and J 7 bases; nucleotides not matched to a gene: 3. The germline V gene has CDR1 KGHDR and CDR2 SFDVKD. In nucleotides, the CDR3 is TGTGCCACCAGTGTACAGGGGAGTGAAAAACTGTTTTTT. Amino acids: CATSVQGSEKLFF.

This clone occurred a few times. The V gene is TRBV27, the J gene TRBJ1-1; D is uncertain. Germline V gives CDR1 MNHEY, CDR2 SMNVEV (reference sequence). Trimming took off 6 bases at V and 4 bases at J, with 6 bases between the two ends. The CDR3 length is 11 residues. CDR3 in DNA: TGTGCCAGCAGGAGGAGCACTGAAGCTTTCTTT. Its protein is CASRRSTEAFF.

The chain couples TRBV4-2 to TRBJ1-1; TRBD1 aligns across 8 bases. The germline V gene has CDR1 LGHNA and CDR2 YNFKEQ. V trimming: 4 bases; J trimming: 3 bases; junction bases outside the gene matches: 10. The CDR3 runs to 16 residues. CDR3 loop: CASSRGQGWGDTEAFF. The CDR3 DNA sequence: TGTGCCAGCAGCCGAGGACAGGGATGGGGGGACACTGAAGCTTTCTTT.

The V gene is TRBV3-1 (or the pseudogene TRBV3-2), the J gene TRBJ2-1; D gene uncertain. The germline V and J ends were trimmed by 4 bases and 6 bases, with 19 bases remaining between them. The CDR3 is 16 residues long. CDR1 is LGHDT, CDR2 YNNKEL, per germline (reference sequence). For the CDR3, the DNA is TGTGCCAGCAGCCGCCGGCGGAGCGACGTCTTCAATGAGCAGTTCTTC. Protein sequence: CASSRRRSDVFNEQFF.

The gene calls are TRBV5-1 and TRBJ1-3, with D possibly being TRBD1 (5 bases). Germline assignment: CDR1 SGHRS and CDR2 YFSETQ. Trimming stripped 0 bases from V and 0 bases from J, with 10 bases between. This CDR3 region has 16 residues. The CDR3 coding sequence is TGCGCCAGCAGCTTGGGCAGGGCCGCCTCTGGAAACACCATATATTTT. It yields the protein CASSLGRAASGNTIYF.

The chain recombines TRBV4-1 with TRBJ1-3, with D unclear. Trimming shortened V by 2 bases and J by 2 bases, and 13 bases separated the two germline ends. Looked up from germline, CDR1 is MGHRA and CDR2 is YSYEKL. The CDR3 runs 16 residues. Written as DNA, the CDR3 is TGCGCCAGCAGCCAACCTACCGGGGATCCTGGAAACACCATATATTTT. The encoded protein is CASSQPTGDPGNTIYF.

This chain joins TRBV2 and TRBJ1-2; 8 bases match TRBD1. This CDR3 is 13 amino acids long. V lost 5 bases, J lost 3 bases, and 2 bases stayed unmatched. Per germline, CDR1 SNHLY and CDR2 FYNNEI. CDR3 DNA sequence: TGTGCCAGCAGTCCAGGGGGCGACTATGGCTACACCTTC. Amino acids: CASSPGGDYGYTF. The whole variable domain, remainder taken from reference TRBV2 and TRBJ1-2, is EPEVTQTPSHQVTQMGQEVILRCVPISNHLYFYWYRQILGQKVEFLVSFYNNEISEKSEIFDDQFSVERPDGSNFTLKIRSTKLEDSAMYFCASSPGGDYGYTFGSGTRLTVV.

The chain links TRBV29-1 to TRBJ1-2; the D gene is possibly TRBD1 (6 bases). The CDR3 runs to 12 residues. V was shortened by 7 bases and J by 7 bases, with 16 bases between the two germline ends. Germline CDR1 reads SQVTM; CDR2 reads ANQGSEA. The chain's CDR3 is CSGLGGVGGYTF. In nucleotides, the CDR3 is TGCAGCGGACTTGGGGGCGTGGGTGGCTACACCTTC.

This chain links TRBV18 with TRBJ2-7, with 7 bases that match TRBD1. This CDR3 region has 14 residues. Unmatched junction bases numbered 5, after V lost 5 bases and J lost 1 base. Germline assignment: CDR1 KGHSH and CDR2 LQKENI. This CDR3 reads CASSTGTASYEQYF. Here the CDR3 DNA reads TGTGCCAGCTCAACCGGGACAGCTTCCTACGAGCAGTACTTC. The entire variable domain, with the rest obtained from reference TRBV18 and TRBJ2-7, is as follows: NAGVMQNPRHLVRRRGQEARLRCSPMKGHSHVYWYRQLPEEGLKFMVYLQKENIIDESGMPKERFSAEFPKEGPSILRIQQVVRGDSAAYFCASSTGTASYEQYFGPGTRLTVT.